This record looks at one T cell receptor beta chain sequence and its context. The antigen remains undetermined. The data stem from a study of CD4 T cells in relation to SARS-CoV-2 and coronaviruses. This CDR3 spans 16 amino acids. Looked up from germline, CDR1 is SNHLY and CDR2 is FYNNEI. Trimming stripped 3 bases from V and 2 bases from J, with 11 bases between. CD4+ T cells from unexposed donors were obtained before the COVID-19 pandemic (2011-2018). After less than 11 days of culture, CD4+ T cells were isolated. This table comes from immunoSEQ multiplex PCR, and its TCRdb copy is limited to in-frame clones, with some not included. Found here are 25,000 to 30,000 clones, roughly 66% of them singletons; the top ten hold around a fifth.

The sequence was collected from a human donor in good health. The chain has TRBV2 and TRBJ1-6; the D gene is possibly TRBD1 (6 bases). The sequenced sample consisted of CD4+ T cells from PBMCs, cultured in vitro. CDR3 residues: CASSEMGATYNSPLHF. CDR3 nucleotide sequence: TGTGCCAGCAGTGAGATGGGGGCTACCTATAATTCACCCCTCCACTTT.